This T cell receptor beta chain stems from a study of cytomegalovirus exposure and HLA in healthy donors. Across the whole study: Among several hundred genotyped donors, approximately 80% fell in the Caucasian-associated ancestry cluster.

The CDR3 contains 15 residues. The V gene's germline CDR1 is SGHRS and CDR2 YFSETQ. V dropped 0 bases and J dropped 1 base, with 11 bases sitting between them. In the PCR, 60 Vbeta and 13 Jbeta primers were used. The method was immunoSEQ multiplex PCR; TCRdb's version includes in-frame clones alone and lacks a portion of them. The sample carries 150,000 to 200,000 clones, more than 80% recorded once. This receptor was taken from a woman younger than 30 in good health and CMV-seropositive. Sequenced input: PBMCs. The chain is built from TRBV5-1 and TRBJ2-7; perhaps TRBD2 as D (5 bases). CDR3 protein: CASSLDGSSSYEQYF. Here the CDR3 DNA reads TGCGCCAGCAGCTTGGATGGGAGTAGTTCCTACGAGCAGTACTTC. The full variable domain, in which reference TRBV5-1 and TRBJ2-7 provide the parts outside the CDR3, is KAGVTQTPRYLIKTRGQQVTLSCSPISGHRSVSWYQQTPGQGLQFLFEYFSETQRNKGNFPGRFSGRQFSNSRSEMNVSTLELGDSALYLCASSLDGSSSYEQYFGPGTRLTVT.